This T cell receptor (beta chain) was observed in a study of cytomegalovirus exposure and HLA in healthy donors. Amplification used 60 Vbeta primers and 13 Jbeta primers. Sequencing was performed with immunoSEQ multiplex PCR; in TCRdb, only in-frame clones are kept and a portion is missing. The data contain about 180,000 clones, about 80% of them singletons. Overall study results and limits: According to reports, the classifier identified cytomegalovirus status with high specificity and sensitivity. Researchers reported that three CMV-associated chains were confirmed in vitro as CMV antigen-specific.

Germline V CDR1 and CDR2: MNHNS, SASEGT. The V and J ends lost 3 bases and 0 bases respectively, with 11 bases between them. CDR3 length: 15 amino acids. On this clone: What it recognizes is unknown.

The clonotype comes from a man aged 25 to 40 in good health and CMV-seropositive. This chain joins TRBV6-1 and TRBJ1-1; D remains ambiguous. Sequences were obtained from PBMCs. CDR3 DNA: TGTGCCAGCAGTGATCCTGGACTGATGAACACTGAAGCTTTCTTT. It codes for CASSDPGLMNTEAFF.